Shown below are 9 T cell receptor beta chains from a single sample sequenced in a study of T cells in Graves' hyperthyroidism and ophthalmopathy. It was RNA transcripts that yielded the amplified TCR beta CDR3 regions. TCR CDR3 underwent first-round RT-PCR with the HTBI primer set. From the multiplex PCR reads, TCRdb called clonotypes with MiXCR, one entry per CDR3 protein. Of fewer than 750,000 distinct CDR3 sequences listed, approximately 14% were seen once; the top ten hold roughly 4.3%. Specimen: blood. The receptors stem from a woman aged 40 to 50 with Graves' ophthalmopathy.

The chain employs TRBV6-2 or TRBV6-3 and TRBJ1-6; D unclear. V was clipped by 2 bases and J by 4 bases, with 6 bases between them. CDR3 length equals 14 residues. In germline, CDR1 is MNHEY, CDR2 SVGEGT. CDR3 residues: CASSYLEYNSPLHF. The CDR3 nucleotides read TGTGCCAGCAGTTACCTGGAGTATAATTCACCCCTCCACTTT.

This clonotype was counted at least ten times. The J gene is TRBJ2-5, the V gene TRBV11-3; 8 nucleotides align to TRBD1. CDR3 size: 15 residues. The V gene's germline CDR1 is SGHNT and CDR2 YENEEA. After removal of 5 bases from V and 4 bases from J, the junction contained 9 bases not matched to a gene. Here the CDR3 DNA reads TGTGCCAGCAGCCCACACAGGGGGGCTCGAGAGACCCAGTACTTC. This translates into CASSPHRGARETQYF.

This clonotype was counted many times. CDR3 bases: TGTGCCAGCAGTAACACCGGGACAGGGACCTACGAGCAGTACTTC. This translates into CASSNTGTGTYEQYF. This chain connects TRBV6-5 to TRBJ2-7; the match to TRBD1 covers 9 bases. Losses at the gene ends were 5 bases for V and 2 bases for J; bases not matched to a gene: 7. CDR1 is MNHEY, CDR2 SVGAGI, per germline. The CDR3 length is 15 residues.

This clonotype was observed many times. The V gene is TRBV29-1, the J gene TRBJ2-5, with D hard to call. The CDR3 spans 13 residues. Trimming pared 6 bases from V and 5 bases from J, leaving 16 bases between. Germline V gene sequence: CDR1 SQVTM, CDR2 ANQGSEA. CDR3 amino acids: CSVLTPAMETQYF. The CDR3, as DNA: TGCAGCGTCCTTACTCCGGCCATGGAGACCCAGTACTTC.

There are a few counts of this clonotype. The chain couples TRBV11-2 to TRBJ2-5; D perhaps matches TRBD1 (6 bases). Germline V CDR1 and CDR2: SGHAT, FQNNGV. V gave up 5 bases and J gave up 3 bases, with 16 bases separating them. The CDR3 runs 15 residues. The CDR3 spells CASSPKVAGEETQYF. The DNA of the CDR3 is TGTGCCAGCAGCCCCAAAGTGGCAGGGGAAGAGACCCAGTACTTC.

This clonotype was counted at least ten times. The V and J genes are TRBV11-1 and TRBJ2-6, with TRBD1 as a possible D gene (5 bases). CDR1 is SGHAT, CDR2 FQDESV, per germline (reference sequence). The V and J ends lost 0 bases and 2 bases respectively, with 11 bases between them. The CDR3 consists of 17 residues. The CDR3 sequence: CASSLAGPGPGANVLTF. DNA for the CDR3: TGTGCCAGCAGCTTAGCTGGGCCAGGGCCTGGGGCCAACGTCCTGACTTTC. The full variable domain, its missing parts supplied by reference TRBV11-1 and TRBJ2-6, is EAEVAQSPRYKITEKSQAVAFWCDPISGHATLYWYRQILGQGPELLVQFQDESVVDDSQLPKDRFSAERLKGVDSTLKIQPAELGDSAMYLCASSLAGPGPGANVLTFGAGSRLTVL.

This clonotype occurred once. This CDR3 reads CAISESTGQLLNTEAFF. CDR3 sequence (DNA): TGTGCCATCAGTGAGTCTACGGGACAGCTTTTGAACACTGAAGCTTTCTTT. The chain recombines TRBV10-3 with TRBJ1-1; the match to TRBD1 covers 7 bases. V gave up 0 bases and J gave up 0 bases; unmatched junction bases: 7. The germline gives CDR1 ENHRY, CDR2 SYGVKD. This CDR3 is 17 amino acids long.

The CDR3 loop reads CASSLALYSNQPQHF. The CDR3 DNA reads as TGTGCCAGCAGTTTAGCTCTGTATAGCAATCAGCCCCAGCATTTT. The chain is built from TRBV12-3 or TRBV12-4 and TRBJ1-5; D not resolved. This CDR3 is built from 15 residues. V shed 0 bases and J shed 0 bases, with 6 bases lying between them.

This clonotype was recorded many times. The V call is TRBV12-3 or TRBV12-4, the J call TRBJ1-1; 7 nucleotides match TRBD1. V dropped 6 bases and J dropped 4; count of bases not matched to a gene: 5. The CDR3 is 13 amino acids. The CDR3 here is CASSSGDSTEAFF. The CDR3 DNA is TGTGCCAGCAGCAGTGGGGACAGCACTGAAGCTTTCTTT.